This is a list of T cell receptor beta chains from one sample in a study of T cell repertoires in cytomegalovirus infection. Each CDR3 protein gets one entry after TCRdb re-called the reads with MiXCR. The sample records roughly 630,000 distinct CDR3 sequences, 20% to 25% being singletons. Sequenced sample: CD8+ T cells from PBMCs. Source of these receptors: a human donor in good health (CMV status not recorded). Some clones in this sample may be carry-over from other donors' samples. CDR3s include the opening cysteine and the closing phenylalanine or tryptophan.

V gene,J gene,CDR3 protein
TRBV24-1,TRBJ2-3,CATSGDREGDTDTQYF
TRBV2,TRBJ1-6,CASSAPWGSSPLHF
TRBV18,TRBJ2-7,CASSPNTGQGNYEQYF
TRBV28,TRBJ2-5,CASINRDSTYQETQYF
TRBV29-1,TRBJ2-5,CSGLSGQILETQYF
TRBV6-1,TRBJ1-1,CASIKRDRVTAEAFF
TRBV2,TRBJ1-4,CATNPILDEKLFF
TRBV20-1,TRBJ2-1,CSASVRGSGSYNEQFF
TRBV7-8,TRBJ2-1,CASSATSGGAAWYNEQFF
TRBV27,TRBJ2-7,CASSLSVAYEQYF
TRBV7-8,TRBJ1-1,CASSLGTGLTEAFF
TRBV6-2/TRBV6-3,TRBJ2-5,CASSYSWDRGQETQYF
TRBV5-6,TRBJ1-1,CASSSPMVDRGSEAFF
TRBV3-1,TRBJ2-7,CASSPRVSETYEQYF
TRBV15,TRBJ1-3,CATSRDGFSGNTIYF
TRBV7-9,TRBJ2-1,CASSSPDGGPYNEQFF
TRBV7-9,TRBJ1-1,CASSLGMTGGGFGNTEAFF
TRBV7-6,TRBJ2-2,CVSSFAGKLFF
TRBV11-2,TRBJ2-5,CASSFGTALQETQYF
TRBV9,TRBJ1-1,CASSPTDRAVAFF
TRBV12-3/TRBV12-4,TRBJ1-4,CASSISGGLREKLFF
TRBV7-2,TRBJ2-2,CASSLGKSGGANTGELFF
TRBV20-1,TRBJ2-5,CSARDPPAVQETQYF
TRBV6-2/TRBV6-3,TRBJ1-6,CASSWTRQGNNSPLHF
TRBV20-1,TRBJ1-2,CSARIPNYGYTF
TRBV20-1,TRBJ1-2,CSASTTLGYDYTF
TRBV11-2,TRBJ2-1,CASSHDRGDYNEQFF
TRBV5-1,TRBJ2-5,CASSHPRLAGKETQYF
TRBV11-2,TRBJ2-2,CASSAGLAGGLTTGELFF
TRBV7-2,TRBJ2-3,CASSLVPSGGPSTDTQYF
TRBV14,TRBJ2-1,CASSQGRGGYEQFF
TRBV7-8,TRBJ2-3,CASSRRFLGGSTDTQYF
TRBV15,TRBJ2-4,CASASSRGAKNIQYF
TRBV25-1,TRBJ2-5,CASSGHRDSQETQYF
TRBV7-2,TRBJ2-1,CASSVTAGRHNEQFF
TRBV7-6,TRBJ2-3,CASSPNQGHTQYF
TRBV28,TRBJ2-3,CASSLPPHGAQYF
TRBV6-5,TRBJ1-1,CASSPLWADLEGNTEAFF
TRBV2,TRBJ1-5,CASSEGPGGLSNQPQHF
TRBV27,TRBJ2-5,CASSLGGGKTQYF
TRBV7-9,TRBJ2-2,CASTPTGTGSAGELFF
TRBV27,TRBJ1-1,CASSLTPLGAMNTEAFF
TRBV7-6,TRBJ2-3,CASSVDREGGDTDTQYF
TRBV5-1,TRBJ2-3,CASSLDVRAGTSTDTQYF
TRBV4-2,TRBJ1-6,CASSQDSDSPLHF
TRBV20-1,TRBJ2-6,CSARPLPGQADSGANVLTF
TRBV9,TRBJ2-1,CASNRGRGVYNEQFF
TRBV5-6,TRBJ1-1,CASSLYRGPDTEAFF